This T cell receptor beta chain was obtained from a study of blood T cell repertoires in COVID-19. The germline V gene encodes CDR1 SEHNR and CDR2 FQNEAQ (reference sequence). Losses at the gene ends were 7 bases for V and 6 bases for J; bases not matched to a gene: 7. The CDR3 length is 16 residues. Participants' own reports of clinical history determined their cohort assignment. Recovered status in Cohort 3 required two negative PCRs, clearance, or symptom resolution. The method was immunoSEQ multiplex PCR; TCRdb's version includes in-frame clones alone and lacks a portion of them. Of almost 400,000 clones listed, roughly 86% were seen once; the top ten hold 1.5% to 2%.

J is TRBJ2-3 and V is TRBV7-9, with TRBD2 identical over 16 bases. The clonotype originates from a woman aged 30 to 39 who had recovered from COVID-19. Sequences were obtained from PBMCs or T cells enriched from blood (not recorded which). The CDR3 DNA reads as TGTGCCAGCACCTTCGGGACTAGCGGGGGGGCTGATACGCAGTATTTT. It translates to CASTFGTSGGADTQYF.